The sequence of this TCR beta chain was determined in a study of blood T cells in healthy people across ages. The study, taken as a whole, reports: With donor CMV status unknown, expanded clonotype changes were possibly confounded.

The CDR3 sequence is 15 residues long. J was trimmed by 7 bases and V by 4 bases; bases with no gene match: 9. Per the germline V gene, CDR1 is SGHTA and CDR2 is FQGTGA. With regard to this clonotype: Its antigen remains unidentified.

Each donor's blood draw was roughly 10 milliliters of peripheral blood. A minimum of 6 micrograms of total RNA was extracted per sample. Alongside a J-beta primer mix, a sample-barcoded 5' primer served in a second PCR lasting about 7 to 11 cycles. Each cDNA molecule was tagged by a template-switch adaptor that had 12 random nucleotides. Using its own MiXCR run on the 5' RACE reads, TCRdb lists one record per CDR3 protein. The table includes approximately 730,000 distinct CDR3 sequences, about 55% detected once. V and J are TRBV7-3 and TRBJ2-1, with 8 bases aligning to TRBD2. Sequencing was performed on blood. The sequence was collected from a man older than 75 in good health. CDR3 protein: CASSYRLARHNEQFF. CDR3 nucleotides: TGTGCCAGCAGCTACCGACTAGCGAGACATAATGAGCAGTTCTTC.